This passage covers 7 T cell receptor beta chains from one sample sequenced in a study of T cell responses to AZD1222 COVID-19 vaccine. Sequenced by immunoSEQ multiplex PCR; TCRdb stores in-frame clones only, minus some. Of 150,000 to 200,000 clones detected, about 90% appear once; the ten largest clones hold approximately 7.7%. This material consisted of peripheral blood, taken on day 0 of AZD1222 vaccination. The receptor set was obtained from an adult in good health.

The gene calls are TRBV5-4 and TRBJ1-5; D gene unclear. The CDR3 runs to 15 residues. Germline loops: CDR1 SGHNT, CDR2 YYREEE (reference sequence). The V and J ends lost 0 bases and 0 bases respectively, with 7 bases between them. CDR3 residues: CASSLDPGSNQPQHF. CDR3 in DNA: TGTGCCAGCAGCTTGGATCCAGGTAGCAATCAGCCCCAGCATTTT.

The chain joins TRBV4-2 to TRBJ1-1, with 8 bases that match TRBD1. With 2 bases clipped from V and 0 bases from J, the junction kept 8 bases outside the gene matches. The length of the CDR3 is 17 residues. Per the germline V gene, CDR1 is LGHNA and CDR2 is YNFKEQ. The CDR3 here is CASSQTGQGLLNTEAFF. In DNA form, the CDR3 reads TGTGCCAGCAGCCAAACCGGACAGGGCCTCCTGAACACTGAAGCTTTCTTT.

This clone was detected only once. The chain combines TRBV4-1 with TRBJ2-7; TRBD1 is a possible D gene (5 bases). Trimming shortened V by 1 base and J by 2 bases, and 15 bases separated the two germline ends. CDR3 length: 16 amino acids. Per the germline V gene, CDR1 is MGHRA and CDR2 is YSYEKL. CDR3 in DNA: TGCGCCAGCAGCCAAGTGTCACAGGCGCCGACCTACGAGCAGTACTTC. The encoded protein is CASSQVSQAPTYEQYF.

The sample holds one count of this clone. The chain links TRBV12-3 or TRBV12-4 to TRBJ2-2; D is undetermined. V was clipped by 2 bases and J by 5 bases, with 6 bases between them. This CDR3 spans 13 amino acids. CDR3 coding DNA: TGTGCCAGCAGTTTACAGCAAACCGGGGAGCTGTTTTTT. This codes for CASSLQQTGELFF.

The chain employs TRBV7-9 and TRBJ2-3; possibly TRBD2 for D (6 bases). V lost 3 bases to trimming and J lost 4 bases, with 11 bases between them. There are 14 residues in the CDR3. CDR1 and CDR2 (germline): SEHNR, FQNEAQ (reference sequence). CDR3 DNA: TGTGCCAGCAGCTTGCGGGGAGTAGCAGATACGCAGTATTTT. Encoded protein: CASSLRGVADTQYF. The full variable domain, with the rest looked up from reference TRBV7-9 and TRBJ2-3, is DTGVSQNPRHKITKRGQNVTFRCDPISEHNRLYWYRQTLGQGPEFLTYFQNEAQLEKSRLLSDRFSAERPKGSFSTLEIQRTEQGDSAMYLCASSLRGVADTQYFGPGTRLTVL.

The chain uses TRBV9 and TRBJ1-2, with 7 bases identical to TRBD1. Germline CDR1 and CDR2: SGDLS and YYNGEE. There are 13 residues in the CDR3. With V trimmed by 3 bases and J by 4 bases, 3 bases remained unmatched. The CDR3 reads CASSAGQTYGYTF. CDR3 DNA sequence: TGTGCCAGCAGCGCGGGACAGACCTATGGCTACACCTTC.

The rearrangement joins TRBV4-1 to TRBJ1-2; 7 bases agree with TRBD1. The V gene end was trimmed by 0 bases and the J gene end by 0 bases; junction bases not matched to a gene: 7. Germline-derived CDR1 and CDR2 are MGHRA and YSYEKL. This CDR3 has 17 residues. CDR3 sequence reads: CASSQDGTALANYGYTF. The CDR3 DNA follows: TGCGCCAGCAGCCAAGATGGGACAGCCTTAGCTAACTATGGCTACACCTTC.